This entry lists 2 T cell receptor beta chains sequenced from one sample in a study of shared clonotypes between healthy human individuals. The repertoire was sequenced with immunoSEQ multiplex PCR; TCRdb's copy has only in-frame clones and lacks some. In the table there are 470,000 or so clones, around 73% of which are singletons. Material: PBMCs. These receptors were collected from a woman aged 40-49 years in good health. Some clones in this sample may be carry-over from other donors' samples.

The CDR3 DNA reads as TGTGCCTGGAGTGTCGAGAGAAATCAGCCCCAGCATTTT. It encodes CAWSVERNQPQHF. This chain connects TRBV30 to TRBJ1-5, with no clear D. CDR1 is GTSNPN and CDR2 is SVGIG in the germline V gene (reference sequence). V gave up 0 bases and J gave up 4 bases, with 7 bases separating them. The CDR3 is 13 residues long.

The gene calls are TRBV10-3 and TRBJ1-1, with TRBD1 matching 7 bases. The ends lost 3 bases at V and 5 bases at J; junction bases unmatched: 6. The CDR3 loop spans 14 amino acids. Germline assignment: CDR1 ENHRY and CDR2 SYGVKD. The CDR3 reads CAISDKGGETEAFF. The CDR3 region has the DNA TGTGCCATCAGTGATAAAGGGGGCGAAACTGAAGCTTTCTTT.